The following is a T cell receptor (beta chain) sequence with its context. Its specificity is not known. The data derive from a study of OX40 agonist ivuxolimab in advanced cancers. Study-wide results and caveats: Expanded clones were, on average, more numerous in CD8+ T cells than in CD4+. CD4+ and CD8+ T cells in blood underwent clonal expansion by week 6 at 0.1 to 3.0 mg/kg.

The CDR3 is 14 amino acids. Trimming cost V 6 bases and J 2 bases; bases outside gene matches: 3. The germline CDR1 and CDR2 sequences are SQVTM and ANQGSEA. TCRdb's copy holds only in-frame clones and misses some; the assay was immunoSEQ multiplex PCR. This table has 50,000 to 70,000 clones, approximately 89% appearing once. The chain uses TRBV29-1 and TRBJ2-3; 12 positions agree with TRBD1. The TCR sequence derives from an adult with an advanced solid tumor such as melanoma, head and neck, liver or kidney cancer. Material: CD4+ or CD8+ T cells sorted from blood, obtained in a trial of the OX40 agonist ivuxolimab. The CDR3 nucleotides are TGCAGCGTCGCGGGACAGGGGGCCACAGATACGCAGTATTTT. It yields the protein CSVAGQGATDTQYF.